Here is one T cell receptor (beta chain) with its context. Its cognate antigen is unknown. The entry originates in a study of shared clonotypes between healthy human individuals. Whole-study results and caveats: Donors were few, which limited the genetic and exposure-history diversity represented. Generation probability values for non-shared clonotypes were lower than those for clonotypes shared by all four donors.

Trimming left V 5 bases short and J 4 bases short, with 8 bases between. The germline gives CDR1 MNHEY, CDR2 SVGAGI. There are 12 residues in the CDR3. Every immunoSEQ plate was one replicate of a subset's evenly spread DNA. The data were produced by immunoSEQ multiplex PCR, yet TCRdb's version contains in-frame clones alone and is incomplete. Here the sample spans roughly 2 million clones, roughly 94% being singletons. The sequencing sample was made of naive CD4+ T cells sorted from blood. Subset here: CD45RA+ positively selected. This TCR derives from a man aged 18 to 29 in good health. V usage is TRBV6-5 and J usage is TRBJ1-1, with D perhaps TRBD1 (5 bases). CDR3: CASSGGPTEAFF. The CDR3 region has the DNA TGTGCCAGCAGTGGGGGTCCCACTGAAGCTTTCTTT.